The present T cell receptor (beta chain) was sequenced within a study of human T cells and chemical hapten exposure. In the study overall: How much TCR each sample yielded varied, mostly because pooled library volumes differed slightly.

The CDR3 spans 14 residues. The ends were cut back, 5 bases at V and 0 bases at J, with 8 bases in the middle. CDR1 is WNHNN, CDR2 SYGVQD, per germline (reference sequence). General observations from the study: Sensitization with DPC brought no change to TCRs above 1 in 1000 in frequency.

Using its own MiXCR run on the RACE reads, TCRdb lists one record per CDR3 protein. The data hold around 95,000 distinct CDR3 sequences, with under 14% observed a single time. This clonotype showed up many times. The antigen remains unidentified. Sample time point: pre-sensitization, week 0. The treatment was: therapeutic diphenylcyclopropenone sensitization with weekly scalp DPC. The study drew its donors from alopecia patients who were 18 to 70 years old and suitable for DPC. The J gene is TRBJ2-1, the V gene TRBV10-1; perhaps TRBD2 as D (6 bases). This receptor was obtained from a woman aged 55-69 years with alopecia areata. Some clones in this sample may be carry-over from other donors' samples. The sample consisted of whole blood, taken in connection with sensitization to the hapten diphenylcyclopropenone (DPC). CDR3 in DNA: TGCGCCAGCAGTACCGGGGGCTCCTACAATGAGCAGTTCTTC. It codes for CASSTGGSYNEQFF.